These 4 T cell receptor beta chains share one sample of origin, sequenced in a study of T-cell memory formation after mild COVID-19. Using its own MiXCR run on the 5' RACE reads, TCRdb lists one record per CDR3 protein. This sample has fewer than 300,000 distinct CDR3 sequences, with more than 15% found just once. Sequenced: PBMCs or a T cell subset sorted from them (not recorded which). Receptors were obtained from a man aged 18 to 29 who had mild COVID-19 (a few samples of this study predate the infection). Cell type and time point are not known.

The chain carries TRBV6-5 and TRBJ2-5; TRBD1 aligns across 9 bases. V lost 6 bases, J lost 0 bases, and 8 bases stayed unmatched. This CDR3 has 16 residues. The germline gives CDR1 MNHEY, CDR2 SVGAGI. The CDR3 is CASSRQGGGYQETQYF. CDR3 in DNA: TGTGCCAGCAGCCGACAGGGGGGCGGGTACCAAGAGACCCAGTACTTC.

At least ten counts were recorded for this clonotype. The chain employs TRBV7-6 and TRBJ2-7; 7 bases agree with TRBD1. This CDR3 is built from 15 residues. With V trimmed by 2 bases and J by 4 bases, 8 bases remained unmatched. In germline, CDR1 is SGHVS, CDR2 FNYEAQ. CDR3 sequence reads: CASSLNEGAGYEQYF. The CDR3 region has the DNA TGTGCCAGCAGCTTAAATGAGGGGGCCGGTTACGAGCAGTACTTC.

This clonotype was seen more than once but under ten times. The chain joins TRBV6-6 to TRBJ2-1; 10 nucleotides agree with TRBD2. The CDR3 covers 13 residues. Germline CDR1 MNHNY, CDR2 SVGAGI (reference sequence). The ends lost 11 bases at V and 8 bases at J; junction bases unmatched: 9. The CDR3 loop reads CAARPAGGDEQFF. The CDR3 bases are TGTGCCGCCCGGCCAGCGGGGGGGGATGAGCAGTTCTTC.

This clonotype turned up a few times. The rearrangement links TRBV3-1 to TRBJ2-3; D is unresolved. Germline lookup yields CDR1 LGHDT and CDR2 YNNKEL (reference sequence). The CDR3 runs to 17 residues. The V gene lost 1 base and the J gene lost 0 bases, with 14 bases spanning the gap. The CDR3 loop is CASSQVSASVSTDTQYF. CDR3 nucleotides: TGTGCCAGCAGCCAAGTTTCAGCCTCCGTTAGCACAGATACGCAGTATTTT.